The rows below give T cell receptor beta chains drawn from one sample of a study of CD8 T cells in ankylosing spondylitis. TCRdb re-derived calls from the 5' RACE reads in MiXCR, one entry per CDR3 protein. This table has approximately 350,000 distinct CDR3 sequences, 20% appearing once. The sequencing sample was made of blood, either unsorted or a sorted T cell fraction (not recorded which). These receptors originate from a male donor with ankylosing spondylitis or in good health (not recorded which). The CDR3 runs from the conserved cysteine through the conserved F or W. A D gene is named only where the DNA matches it firmly. Not all rows give a size; the values are once, few, many and, for expanded clones, a class.

>TRBV30|TRBJ2-3|-|-
CAWQSRVRKDTQYF
TGTGCCTGGCAGAGCAGGGTTAGAAAGGATACGCAGTATTTT
>TRBV20-1|TRBJ2-3|-|few
CSARDVPQRVGDTQYF
TGCAGTGCTAGAGACGTTCCCCAACGGGTGGGGGATACGCAGTATTTT
>TRBV6-4|TRBJ2-3|-|many
CASSPRAEGDTQYF
TGTGCCAGCAGTCCCCGGGCCGAGGGGGATACGCAGTATTTT
>TRBV4-1|TRBJ1-2|-|-
CASSQGVASGYTF
TGCGCCAGCAGCCAAGGAGTTGCCAGCGGCTACACCTTC
>TRBV6-5|TRBJ2-3|TRBD1|-
CASSSSGTGIDTQYF
TGTGCCAGCAGTTCCTCCGGGACAGGGATAGATACGCAGTATTTT
>TRBV4-1|TRBJ2-3|TRBD2|once
CASSQGPSGDTDTQYF
TGCGCCAGCAGCCAAGGTCCTAGCGGGGACACAGATACGCAGTATTTT
>TRBV20-1|TRBJ2-7|TRBD1|-
CSARDPWTGAYEQYF
TGCAGTGCTAGAGATCCTTGGACAGGGGCGTACGAGCAGTACTTC
>TRBV30|TRBJ2-6|-|few
CAWSAPLDGANVLTF
TGTGCCTGGAGTGCCCCGTTGGATGGGGCCAACGTCCTGACTTTC
>TRBV6-2/TRBV6-3|TRBJ2-6|TRBD1|few
CASRPGTGGIRANVLTF
TGTGCCAGCAGGCCCGGGACAGGGGGTATTCGAGCCAACGTCCTGACTTTC
>TRBV4-1|TRBJ1-5|-|few
CASSPGGDINQPQHF
TGCGCCAGCAGCCCGGGCGGGGACATCAATCAGCCCCAGCATTTT
>TRBV24-1|TRBJ2-1|-|-
CATSVWGFRRDEQFF
TGTGCCACCAGTGTATGGGGATTCCGTCGGGATGAGCAGTTCTTC
>TRBV5-1|TRBJ2-1|-|few
CASSLPALGGSSYNEQFF
TGCGCCAGCAGCCTACCCGCGCTGGGGGGTAGCTCCTACAATGAGCAGTTCTTC
>TRBV3-1|TRBJ2-2|-|-
CASSQALDSSGELFF
TGTGCCAGCAGCCAGGCCCTAGACAGTTCCGGGGAGCTGTTTTTT
>TRBV7-9|TRBJ1-6|-|-
CASSLQLPNSPLHF
TGTGCCAGCAGCTTACAATTGCCCAATTCACCCCTCCACTTT
>TRBV7-8|TRBJ2-1|TRBD2|-
CASSVGLEAQFF
TGTGCCAGCAGCGTTGGACTAGAAGCGCAGTTCTTC
>TRBV29-1|TRBJ1-1|-|-
CSVSPGDTEAFF
TGCAGCGTTTCTCCGGGGGACACTGAAGCTTTCTTT
>TRBV19|TRBJ2-7|-|few
CASSPRHVNEQYF
TGTGCCAGTAGTCCCCGACACGTCAACGAGCAGTACTTC
>TRBV6-4|TRBJ2-2|TRBD2|-
CASSFPSRGGPRGTGELFF
TGTGCCAGCAGTTTCCCTAGCCGGGGGGGCCCACGGGGCACCGGGGAGCTGTTTTTT
>TRBV6-4|TRBJ2-3|-|-
CASSGAVGSDTQYF
TGTGCCAGCAGTGGGGCTGTGGGGTCAGATACGCAGTATTTT
>TRBV28|TRBJ2-1|TRBD1|-
CASGSGTGAYNEQFF
TGTGCCAGTGGTTCCGGGACAGGGGCCTACAATGAGCAGTTCTTC
>TRBV7-9|TRBJ2-7|TRBD1|few
CASSSTRQGVYEQYF
TGTGCCAGCAGCTCTACCAGACAGGGGGTCTACGAGCAGTACTTC
>TRBV24-1|TRBJ2-2|-|few
CATSPHAGELFF
TGTGCCACCAGTCCTCACGCCGGGGAGCTGTTTTTT
>TRBV12-3/TRBV12-4|TRBJ2-7|TRBD1|many
CASSINLMTGYEEQYF
TGTGCCAGCAGTATAAACCTGATGACAGGGTATGAAGAGCAGTACTTC
>TRBV12-3/TRBV12-4|TRBJ2-7|-|-
CASSSVDTTYEQYF
TGTGCCAGCAGTTCCGTTGACACGACCTACGAGCAGTACTTC
>TRBV7-2|TRBJ1-1|-|-
CASSLREAFF
TGTGCCAGCAGCTTGAGGGAAGCTTTCTTT
>TRBV6-6|TRBJ1-6|TRBD1|-
CATLTGYNSPLHF
TGTGCCACACTGACAGGGTATAATTCACCCCTCCACTTT
>TRBV7-3|TRBJ2-3|-|-
CASSLQTGGTDTQYF
TGTGCCAGCAGCTTACAGACAGGCGGCACAGATACGCAGTATTTT
>TRBV12-3/TRBV12-4|TRBJ2-1|TRBD2|-
CASTGLAGRYNEQFF
TGTGCCAGCACCGGACTAGCGGGCCGCTACAATGAGCAGTTCTTC
>TRBV6-1|TRBJ2-7|TRBD2|-
CASSRPTSGAYEQYF
TGTGCCAGCAGTCGCCCTACTAGCGGGGCCTACGAGCAGTACTTC
>TRBV21-1|TRBJ2-3|-|-
CASRMGIITDTQYF
TGTGCCAGCAGAATGGGCATCATCACAGATACGCAGTATTTT
>TRBV20-1|TRBJ1-3|-|-
CSARDSSGNTIYF
TGCAGTGCTAGAGACAGCTCTGGAAACACCATATATTTT
>TRBV18|TRBJ2-3|TRBD2|few
CASSLGGALTDTQYF
TGTGCCAGCTCACTCGGGGGGGCCCTGACAGATACGCAGTATTTT
>TRBV20-1|TRBJ2-7|TRBD2|few
CSARGTSGGLTYEQYF
TGCAGTGCTAGAGGGACTAGCGGGGGGCTTACCTACGAGCAGTACTTC
>TRBV20-1|TRBJ2-1|-|-
CSARESGVSYNEQFF
TGCAGTGCTAGAGAGTCGGGGGTGTCCTACAATGAGCAGTTCTTC
>TRBV20-1|TRBJ2-2|-|-
CSARVETRNTGELFF
TGCAGTGCTAGAGTGGAGACTCGGAACACCGGGGAGCTGTTTTTT
>TRBV12-3/TRBV12-4|TRBJ1-1|-|few
CASTEGPNTEAFF
TGTGCCAGCACGGAGGGGCCGAACACTGAAGCTTTCTTT
>TRBV29-1|TRBJ2-1|TRBD2|-
CSAGPQRGGAEQFF
TGCAGCGCTGGGCCTCAGCGGGGGGGCGCTGAGCAGTTCTTC
>TRBV20-1|TRBJ2-3|TRBD2|-
CSAPAGNTRDTQYF
TGCAGTGCGCCAGCGGGGAACACTAGGGATACGCAGTATTTT